The 27 T cell receptor beta chains below come from one sample, sequenced in a study of CD4 T cells in relation to SARS-CoV-2 and coronaviruses (dated by TCRdb to 2020 to 2022). CD4+ T cells from unexposed donors were collected before the COVID-19 pandemic (2011-2018). After around eleven days of culture, CD4+ T cells were isolated with the EasySep CD4+ T cell isolation kit. No cognate antigen is known for these TCRs. Libraries were prepared through the immunoSEQ multiplex PCR assay. TCRdb stores this immuneACCESS table with in-frame sequences only. Part of the clones is absent; in the studies checked, under half of the shortfall reflects unresolved V genes, and no reason is known for the rest. This sample comprises under 30,000 clones, about three quarters of them detected only once. The ten top clones hold approximately 13% of the sample. The sample taken for sequencing was CD4+ T cells from PBMCs, cultured in vitro. These receptors all stem from a human donor in good health.

This chain connects TRBV6-1 to TRBJ2-7, with D tentatively TRBD1 (5 bases). CDR3 length equals 15 residues. V gave up 2 bases and J gave up 2 bases, with 13 bases separating them. CDR1 and CDR2 from the germline V gene are MNHNS and SASEGT. CDR3 DNA sequence: TGTGCCAGCAGTGAAAGCTGGGGCGCGGCCTACGAGCAGTACTTC. It is translated as CASSESWGAAYEQYF.

This clone was observed a handful of times. The rearrangement joins TRBV19 to TRBJ1-5; no firm D call. The CDR3 loop spans 15 amino acids. V gave up 3 bases and J gave up 0 bases, with 9 bases separating them. From germline, CDR1 is LNHDA and CDR2 SQIVND (reference sequence). CDR3 residues: CASSITRYSNQPQHF. The CDR3 DNA sequence: TGTGCCAGTAGTATTACCCGGTATAGCAATCAGCCCCAGCATTTT. The whole variable domain, filled in from reference TRBV19 and TRBJ1-5, reads DGGITQSPKYLFRKEGQNVTLSCEQNLNHDAMYWYRQDPGQGLRLIYYSQIVNDFQKGDIAEGYSVSREKKESFPLTVTSAQKNPTAFYLCASSITRYSNQPQHFGDGTRLSIL.

The chain links TRBV11-2 to TRBJ1-6; tentative D call: TRBD1 (5 bases). The CDR3 has 14 amino acids. The germline V gene has CDR1 SGHAT and CDR2 FQNNGV. V was shortened by 4 bases and J by 7 bases, with 11 bases between the two germline ends. The CDR3: CASSSRGWNSPLHF. CDR3 nucleotides: TGTGCCAGCAGCTCCCGGGGGTGGAATTCACCCCTCCACTTT. The full variable domain, rest sourced from reference TRBV11-2 and TRBJ1-6, is EAGVAQSPRYKIIEKRQSVAFWCNPISGHATLYWYQQILGQGPKLLIQFQNNGVVDDSQLPKDRFSAERLKGVDSTLKIQPAKLEDSAVYLCASSSRGWNSPLHFGNGTRLTVT.

J is TRBJ2-7 and V is TRBV2; TRBD1 agrees at 8 bases. This CDR3 has 14 amino acids. Germline values: CDR1 SNHLY, CDR2 FYNNEI. The trim removed 8 bases at V and 4 bases at J, leaving 10 bases unmatched. The CDR3 loop reads CASLGLRGRYEQYF. The CDR3 DNA is TGTGCCAGCCTCGGGCTCAGGGGGCGTTACGAGCAGTACTTC.

This clone was seen a single time. The rearrangement uses TRBV9 and TRBJ2-5, with D possibly being TRBD1 (5 bases). V was pared by 0 bases and J by 4 bases, with 13 bases between. CDR3 size: 15 residues. Germline V gives CDR1 SGDLS, CDR2 YYNGEE. The CDR3 DNA is TGTGCCAGCAGCGTAGAGGATTCTCAGGGAGAGACCCAGTACTTC. It encodes CASSVEDSQGETQYF.

V gene TRBV7-2 combines with J gene TRBJ2-1, with D possibly TRBD2 on 6 matching bases. This CDR3 is 15 amino acids long. From germline, CDR1 is SGHTA and CDR2 FQGNSA. V lost 2 bases, J lost 4 bases, and 12 bases lay in between. The CDR3 sequence: CASSLQVADYNEQFF. In nucleotides, the CDR3 is TGTGCCAGCAGCTTACAGGTAGCGGATTACAATGAGCAGTTCTTC.

The J gene is TRBJ2-4, the V gene TRBV19, with D perhaps being TRBD1 or TRBD2 (5 bases each). The V gene's germline CDR1 is LNHDA and CDR2 SQIVND (reference sequence). Trimming left V 8 bases short and J 3 bases short, with 20 bases between. CDR3 length: 16 residues. The CDR3, as DNA: TGTGCCAGTTCGGGGCAGTCGATCCTAGGCAAAAACATTCAGTACTTC. Protein sequence: CASSGQSILGKNIQYF.

In its sample, this clone was seen a few times. This sequence joins TRBV5-1 and TRBJ1-1; unclear D gene. CDR1 SGHRS and CDR2 YFSETQ come from the germline V gene. The germline V and J ends were trimmed by 3 bases and 4 bases, with 19 bases remaining between them. The CDR3 length is 16 residues. In DNA, the CDR3 is TGCGCCAGCAGCTCTCAATCGGGTATTCAGAGCACTGAAGCTTTCTTT. This sequence encodes CASSSQSGIQSTEAFF.

The chain is built from TRBV7-9 and TRBJ2-7; 16 nucleotides align to TRBD2. CDR3 length equals 16 residues. The germline gives CDR1 SEHNR, CDR2 FQNEAQ (reference sequence). J gave up 5 bases and V 5 bases, and 6 bases lay outside the gene matches. CDR3 coding DNA: TGTGCCAGCAGCCCGGGACTAGCGGGGGGGCCGAACGAGCAGTACTTC. It is translated as CASSPGLAGGPNEQYF.

This clone was seen just once. The chain combines TRBV11-3 with TRBJ2-1; 8 nucleotides match TRBD2. The junction had 17 bases not matched to a gene; V was cut back by 4 bases and J by 6 bases. Germline assignment: CDR1 SGHNT and CDR2 YENEEA. The CDR3 consists of 18 residues. CDR3 nucleotides: TGTGCCAGCAGCTCCGGGGGATTTACTAGCGGCGGGGCCAATGAGCAGTTCTTC. Its protein is CASSSGGFTSGGANEQFF.

The V gene is TRBV5-4, the J gene TRBJ1-2; no definite D call. The germline V gene has CDR1 SGHNT and CDR2 YYREEE (reference sequence). V was shortened by 4 bases and J by 2 bases, with 15 bases between the two germline ends. CDR3 length: 15 residues. The CDR3 loop reads CASSPSGFINYGYTF. The DNA for the CDR3 is TGTGCCAGCAGCCCCTCGGGATTTATCAACTATGGCTACACCTTC.

The chain uses TRBV6-5 and TRBJ2-1, with 10 positions matching TRBD2. Looked up from germline, CDR1 is MNHEY and CDR2 is SVGAGI. The CDR3 extends over 15 amino acids. Trimming took 8 bases from V and 1 from J; bases not matched to a gene: 5. Here the CDR3 reads CASLSGGASYNEQFF. In DNA form, the CDR3 reads TGTGCCAGCTTGAGCGGGGGGGCATCCTACAATGAGCAGTTCTTC.

The CDR3 DNA follows: TGTGCCAGCAGTTCCTCCGGGGCGGGTGCTCTGGAGCAGTACTTC. It yields the protein CASSSSGAGALEQYF. The chain employs TRBV28 and TRBJ2-7, with D perhaps assigned TRBD1 or TRBD2 (5 bases each). The V end lost 4 bases, the J end lost 7 bases, and 20 bases lay between the germline ends. CDR1 is MDHEN, CDR2 SYDVKM, per germline. The CDR3 runs to 15 residues.

The J gene is TRBJ1-4, the V gene TRBV21-1. TRBV21-1 is deemed a pseudogene. The CDR3 runs to 15 residues. This CDR3 reads CASSTREATNEKLFF. DNA of the CDR3: TGTGCCAGCAGCACCCGGGAAGCGACTAATGAAAAACTGTTTTTT.

This chain uses TRBV18 with TRBJ2-3; TRBD1 matches 7 bases. V was clipped by 8 bases and J by 6 bases; unmatched bases: 14. This CDR3 contains 15 residues. The germline gives CDR1 KGHSH, CDR2 LQKENI. The CDR3 nucleotides read TGTGCCAGCCCCCCCACAGGGGCCGGGGAGGATACGCAGTATTTT. This codes for CASPPTGAGEDTQYF.

V usage is TRBV10-3 and J usage is TRBJ2-1, with a weak D call TRBD2 (6 bases). V lost 4 bases to trimming and J lost 8 bases, with 12 bases between them. Germline CDR1 and CDR2: ENHRY and SYGVKD. The CDR3 runs 13 residues. In nucleotides, the CDR3 is TGTGCCATCAGTGGCGGACTAACGGATGAGCAGTTCTTC. Translated: CAISGGLTDEQFF.

The chain has TRBV6-2 or TRBV6-3 and TRBJ1-5; perhaps TRBD1 as D (5 bases). This CDR3 is 15 amino acids long. The germline V gene has CDR1 MNHEY and CDR2 SVGEGT. V lost 2 bases to trimming and J lost 3 bases, with 11 bases between them. CDR3 sequence: CASSYGAAYNQPQHF. DNA of the CDR3: TGTGCCAGCAGTTACGGGGCAGCTTACAATCAGCCCCAGCATTTT.

The chain recombines TRBV19 with TRBJ2-1; 9 bases are shared with TRBD2. CDR3 length: 15 residues. The germline gives CDR1 LNHDA, CDR2 SQIVND (reference sequence). V shed 1 base and J 4 bases; nucleotides not matched to a gene: 2. CDR3 protein: CASSIGSGGYNEQFF. CDR3 nucleotide sequence: TGTGCCAGTAGTATAGGTAGCGGGGGATACAATGAGCAGTTCTTC.

This clone was observed a few times. The chain is built from TRBV2 and TRBJ2-7; 8 nucleotides agree with TRBD2. Germline-derived CDR1 and CDR2 are SNHLY and FYNNEI. The CDR3 extends over 15 amino acids. Trimming cost V 7 bases and J 1 base; bases outside gene matches: 9. CDR3: CASTRKGGGSYEQYF. In DNA form, the CDR3 reads TGTGCCAGCACCCGCAAGGGCGGGGGGTCCTACGAGCAGTACTTC.

V usage is TRBV5-1 and J usage is TRBJ1-2; 7 nucleotides line up with TRBD1. Germline lookup yields CDR1 SGHRS and CDR2 YFSETQ. V gave up 4 bases and J gave up 1 base; unmatched junction bases: 7. The CDR3 spans 15 residues. The CDR3 region has the DNA TGCGCCAGCAGCGGAGTCACAGGGGATAACTATGGCTACACCTTC. Translated: CASSGVTGDNYGYTF.

This chain uses TRBV2 with TRBJ2-7, with D possibly being TRBD1 or TRBD2 (8 bases each). This CDR3 contains 15 residues. V shed 6 bases and J shed 4 bases, with 19 bases lying between them. Germline V gene lookup returns CDR1 SNHLY and CDR2 FYNNEI. The DNA for the CDR3 is TGTGCCAGCAGCCCAGGGGGCGGGAGGCTGTACGAGCAGTACTTC. This sequence encodes CASSPGGGRLYEQYF. Filled out from reference TRBV2 and TRBJ2-7, the complete variable domain reads EPEVTQTPSHQVTQMGQEVILRCVPISNHLYFYWYRQILGQKVEFLVSFYNNEISEKSEIFDDQFSVERPDGSNFTLKIRSTKLEDSAMYFCASSPGGGRLYEQYFGPGTRLTVT.

The chain carries TRBV3-1 (or the pseudogene TRBV3-2) and TRBJ2-7, with D possibly matching TRBD2 (7 bases). V lost 0 bases and J 5 bases, leaving 14 bases between the germline ends. CDR1 and CDR2 from the germline V gene are LGHDT and YNNKEL (reference sequence). The CDR3 has 15 residues. CDR3 nucleotides: TGTGCCAGCAGCCAAGATTGGGGGGGCAGAAACGAGCAGTACTTC. It specifies CASSQDWGGRNEQYF.

The chain links TRBV5-1 to TRBJ1-2; D not certain. V lost 2 bases, J lost 8 bases, and 13 bases lay in between. This CDR3 region has 13 residues. Germline assignment: CDR1 SGHRS and CDR2 YFSETQ. CDR3 amino acids: CASSFYREGGYTF. CDR3 DNA: TGCGCCAGCAGCTTCTACCGTGAAGGCGGCTACACCTTC.

This clone was observed a single time. The rearrangement uses TRBV6-1 and TRBJ2-1; 10 nucleotides match TRBD2. The J segment lost 7 bases and the V segment lost 1 base, leaving 16 bases of the junction unmatched. The germline gives CDR1 MNHNS, CDR2 SASEGT. The CDR3 consists of 19 residues. CDR3 nucleotides: TGTGCCAGCAGTGAAGAACGGTTAGCGGGAGGAGGTTTCGGGAATGAGCAGTTCTTC. Encoded protein: CASSEERLAGGGFGNEQFF.

The V gene is TRBV6-1, the J gene TRBJ1-2; 10 positions agree with TRBD1. With 3 bases clipped from V and 3 bases from J, the junction kept 4 bases outside the gene matches. CDR3 length: 15 residues. Per the germline V gene, CDR1 is MNHNS and CDR2 is SASEGT. CDR3 protein: CASSEGTGAYYGYTF. CDR3 DNA sequence: TGTGCCAGCAGTGAGGGGACAGGGGCATACTATGGCTACACCTTC.

The rearrangement uses TRBV5-1 and TRBJ1-4; TRBD1 matches 9 bases. Germline V gene sequence: CDR1 SGHRS, CDR2 YFSETQ. This CDR3 contains 15 residues. J was trimmed by 5 bases and V by 4 bases; bases with no gene match: 6. Here the CDR3 DNA reads TGCGCCAGCAGCAGGCGACAGGGGGAAAATGAAAAACTGTTTTTT. The encoded protein is CASSRRQGENEKLFF.

The chain is built from TRBV7-2 and TRBJ2-4; 8 bases agree with TRBD2. The CDR3 is 13 amino acids. The V and J ends lost 5 bases and 9 bases, in that order; junction bases with no gene match: 6. Per the germline V gene, CDR1 is SGHTA and CDR2 is FQGNSA. The CDR3 sequence is CASSPGGPGIQYF. DNA of the CDR3: TGTGCCAGCAGCCCGGGGGGGCCGGGCATTCAGTACTTC.